The T cell receptor (beta chain) described here comes from a study of T cell repertoires in cytomegalovirus infection. Looking at the study overall: The authors relied on CMV epitopes, both recently identified HLA-C-restricted and well-studied HLA-B-restricted. CMV infection and matching HLA type were both indicated by public TCR beta signatures.

Study-wide results and caveats: Dominating the ex vivo response were TCR beta clonotypes that were CMV-specific and HLA-C-restricted.

Germline CDR1 and CDR2: MNHEY and SMNVEV (reference sequence). The CDR3 has 14 residues. The V gene end was trimmed by 5 bases and the J gene end by 10 bases; junction bases not matched to a gene: 8. This clonotype has a single count. Its antigen is undetermined. One entry per CDR3 protein, called by TCRdb with MiXCR from the reads. There are approximately 910,000 distinct CDR3 sequences in the sample; 31% occur only once, and roughly 13% lies in the top ten. The starting material was cultured CD8+ T cells from PBMCs, obtained from culture after CMV antigen stimulation. The genes are TRBV27 and TRBJ1-5, with TRBD1 matching over 10 bases. The clonotype was recovered from a human donor in good health (CMV status not recorded). Some clones in this sample may be carry-over from other donors' samples. The CDR3: CASSPAGTGDPQHF. For the CDR3, the DNA is TGTGCCAGCAGTCCCGCGGGGACAGGGGATCCCCAGCATTTT.